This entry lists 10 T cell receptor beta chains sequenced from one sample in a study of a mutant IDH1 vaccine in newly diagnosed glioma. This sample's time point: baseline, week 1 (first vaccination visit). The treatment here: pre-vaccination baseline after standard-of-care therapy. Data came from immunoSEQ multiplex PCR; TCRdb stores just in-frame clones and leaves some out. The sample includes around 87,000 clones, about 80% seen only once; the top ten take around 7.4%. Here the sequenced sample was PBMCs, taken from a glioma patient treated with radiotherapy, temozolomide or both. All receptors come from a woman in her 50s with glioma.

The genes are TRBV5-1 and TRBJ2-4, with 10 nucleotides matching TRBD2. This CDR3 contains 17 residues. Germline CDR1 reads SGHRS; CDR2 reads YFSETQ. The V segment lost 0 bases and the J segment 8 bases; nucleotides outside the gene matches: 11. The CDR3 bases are TGCGCCAGCAGCTTGGCCGTCTCTAGCGGGGGCAGGGACATTCAGTACTTC. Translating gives CASSLAVSSGGRDIQYF. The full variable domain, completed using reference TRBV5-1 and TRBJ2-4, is KAGVTQTPRYLIKTRGQQVTLSCSPISGHRSVSWYQQTPGQGLQFLFEYFSETQRNKGNFPGRFSGRQFSNSRSEMNVSTLELGDSALYLCASSLAVSSGGRDIQYFGAGTRLSVL.

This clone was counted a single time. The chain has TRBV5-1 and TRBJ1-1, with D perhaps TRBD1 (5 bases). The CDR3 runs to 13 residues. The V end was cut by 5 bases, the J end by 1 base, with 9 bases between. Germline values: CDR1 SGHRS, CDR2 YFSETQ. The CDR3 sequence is CASRTQGNTEAFF. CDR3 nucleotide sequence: TGCGCCAGCAGGACTCAGGGGAACACTGAAGCTTTCTTT.

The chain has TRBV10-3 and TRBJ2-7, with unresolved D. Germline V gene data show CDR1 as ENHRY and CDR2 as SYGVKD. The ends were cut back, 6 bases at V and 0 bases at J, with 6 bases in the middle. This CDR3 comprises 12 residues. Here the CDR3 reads CAIRNSSYEQYF. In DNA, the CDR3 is TGTGCCATCAGGAATTCCTCCTACGAGCAGTACTTC.

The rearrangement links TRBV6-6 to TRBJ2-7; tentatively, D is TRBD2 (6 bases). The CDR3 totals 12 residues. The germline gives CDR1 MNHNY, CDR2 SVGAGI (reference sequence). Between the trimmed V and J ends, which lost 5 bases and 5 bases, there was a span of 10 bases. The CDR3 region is CASSPWGDEQYF. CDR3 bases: TGTGCCAGCAGTCCCTGGGGGGACGAGCAGTACTTC.

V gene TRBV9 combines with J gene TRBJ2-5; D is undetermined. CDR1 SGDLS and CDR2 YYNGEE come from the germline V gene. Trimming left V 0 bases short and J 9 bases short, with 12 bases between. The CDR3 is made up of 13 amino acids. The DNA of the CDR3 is TGTGCCAGCAGCGTAGTTGCCGGCCAGCCCCAGTACTTC. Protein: CASSVVAGQPQYF. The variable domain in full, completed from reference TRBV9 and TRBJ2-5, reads DSGVTQTPKHLITATGQRVTLRCSPRSGDLSVYWYQQSLDQGLQFLIQYYNGEERAKGNILERFSAQQFPDLHSELNLSSLELGDSALYFCASSVVAGQPQYFGPGTRLLVL.

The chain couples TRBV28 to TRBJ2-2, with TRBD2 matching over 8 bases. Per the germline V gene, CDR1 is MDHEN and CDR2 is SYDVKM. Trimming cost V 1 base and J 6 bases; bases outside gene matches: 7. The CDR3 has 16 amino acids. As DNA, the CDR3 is TGTGCCAGCAGTTTATTGCGGGGGGCAGTCTCCGGGGAGCTGTTTTTT. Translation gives CASSLLRGAVSGELFF.

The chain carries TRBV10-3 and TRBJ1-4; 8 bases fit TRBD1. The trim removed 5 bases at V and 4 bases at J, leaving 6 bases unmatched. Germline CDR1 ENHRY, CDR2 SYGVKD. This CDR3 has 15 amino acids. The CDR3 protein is CAISQGAGGNEKLFF. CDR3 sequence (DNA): TGTGCCATCAGTCAGGGGGCTGGGGGTAATGAAAAACTGTTTTTT.

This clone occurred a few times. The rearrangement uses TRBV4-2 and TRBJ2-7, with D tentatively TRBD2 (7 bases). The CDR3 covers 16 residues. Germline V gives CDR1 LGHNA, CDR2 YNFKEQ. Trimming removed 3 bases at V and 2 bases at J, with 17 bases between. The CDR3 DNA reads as TGTGCCAGCAGCCATCGTGCAGGCGGGGGCCCCTACGAGCAGTACTTC. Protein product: CASSHRAGGGPYEQYF.

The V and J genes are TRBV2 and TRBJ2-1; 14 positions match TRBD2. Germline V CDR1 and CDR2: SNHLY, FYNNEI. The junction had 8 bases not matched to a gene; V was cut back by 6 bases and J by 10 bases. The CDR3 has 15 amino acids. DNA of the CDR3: TGTGCCAGCAGGGGGGGACTAGCGGGGGAGCTAGAGCAGTTCTTC. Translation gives CASRGGLAGELEQFF.

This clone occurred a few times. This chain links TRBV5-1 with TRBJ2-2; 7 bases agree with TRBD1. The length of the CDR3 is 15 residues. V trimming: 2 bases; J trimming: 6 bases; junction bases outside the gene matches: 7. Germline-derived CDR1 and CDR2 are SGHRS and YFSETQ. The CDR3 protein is CASSLGTAAAGELFF. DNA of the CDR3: TGCGCCAGCAGCTTAGGGACAGCGGCTGCCGGGGAGCTGTTTTTT.